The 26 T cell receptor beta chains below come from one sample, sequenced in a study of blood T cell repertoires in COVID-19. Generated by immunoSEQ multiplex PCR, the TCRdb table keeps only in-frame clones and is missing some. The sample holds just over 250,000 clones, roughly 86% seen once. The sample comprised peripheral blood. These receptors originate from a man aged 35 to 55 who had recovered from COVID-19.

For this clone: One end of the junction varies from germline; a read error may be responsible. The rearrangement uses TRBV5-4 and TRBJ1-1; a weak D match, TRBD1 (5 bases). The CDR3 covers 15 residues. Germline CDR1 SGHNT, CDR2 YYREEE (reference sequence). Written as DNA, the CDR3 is TGTGCCAGCAGCTTGGTAGGAAGGGCAGGGTCTGAGGCTTTCTTT. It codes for CASSLVGRAGSEAFF.

CDR3 residues: CASGSPGYGEAFF. CDR3 in DNA: TGTGCTAGTGGTTCTCCAGGGTACGGTGAAGCTTTCTTT. The chain links TRBV12-5 to TRBJ1-1; D is perhaps TRBD1 (5 bases). CDR1 LGHNT and CDR2 FRNRAP come from the germline V gene. V was trimmed by 4 bases and J by 7 bases, leaving 13 bases between them. The CDR3 is made up of 13 amino acids.

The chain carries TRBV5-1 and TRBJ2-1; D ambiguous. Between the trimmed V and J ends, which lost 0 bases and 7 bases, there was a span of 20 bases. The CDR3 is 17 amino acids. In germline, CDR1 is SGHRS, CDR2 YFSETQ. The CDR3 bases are TGCGCCAGCAGCTTGGATGGGTTTGGGCAGTCGGCGAATGAGCAGTTCTTC. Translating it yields CASSLDGFGQSANEQFF.

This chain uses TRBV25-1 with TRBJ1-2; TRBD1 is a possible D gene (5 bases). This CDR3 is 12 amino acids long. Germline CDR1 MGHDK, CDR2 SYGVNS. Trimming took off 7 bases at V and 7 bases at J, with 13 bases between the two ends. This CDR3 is CASKGAGRGYTF. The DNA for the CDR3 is TGTGCCAGCAAAGGGGCAGGGCGTGGCTACACCTTC.

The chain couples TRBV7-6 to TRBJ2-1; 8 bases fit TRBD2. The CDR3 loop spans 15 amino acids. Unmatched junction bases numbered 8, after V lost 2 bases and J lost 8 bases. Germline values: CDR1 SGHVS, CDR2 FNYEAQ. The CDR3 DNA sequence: TGTGCCAGCAGCTTATTGAGCGGGGGAGGGTATGAGCAGTTCTTC. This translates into CASSLLSGGGYEQFF.

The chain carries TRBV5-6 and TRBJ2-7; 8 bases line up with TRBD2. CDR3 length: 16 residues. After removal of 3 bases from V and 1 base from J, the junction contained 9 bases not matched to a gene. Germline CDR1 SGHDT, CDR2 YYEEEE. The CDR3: CASSWWRGAHSYEQYF. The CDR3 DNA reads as TGTGCCAGCAGCTGGTGGCGGGGGGCCCATTCCTACGAGCAGTACTTC.

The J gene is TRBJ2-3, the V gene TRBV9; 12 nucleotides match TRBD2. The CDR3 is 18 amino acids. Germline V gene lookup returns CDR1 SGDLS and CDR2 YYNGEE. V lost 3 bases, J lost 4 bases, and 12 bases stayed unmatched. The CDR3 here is CASSAPTSGSAAADTQYF. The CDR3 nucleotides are TGTGCCAGCAGCGCCCCGACTAGCGGGAGCGCGGCAGCAGATACGCAGTATTTT.

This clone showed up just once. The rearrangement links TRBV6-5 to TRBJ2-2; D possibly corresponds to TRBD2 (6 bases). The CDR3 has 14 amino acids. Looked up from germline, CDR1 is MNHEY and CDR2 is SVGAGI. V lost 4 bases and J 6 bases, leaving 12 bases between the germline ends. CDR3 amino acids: CASSLESGAGELFF. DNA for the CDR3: TGTGCCAGCAGTTTAGAGTCGGGGGCCGGGGAGCTGTTTTTT.

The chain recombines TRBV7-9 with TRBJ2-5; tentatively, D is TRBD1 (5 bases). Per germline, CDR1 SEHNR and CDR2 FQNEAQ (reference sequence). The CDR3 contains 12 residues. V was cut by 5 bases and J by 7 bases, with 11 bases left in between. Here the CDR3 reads CASSTPQGTQYF. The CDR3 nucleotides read TGTGCCAGCAGCACCCCCCAGGGGACCCAGTACTTC.

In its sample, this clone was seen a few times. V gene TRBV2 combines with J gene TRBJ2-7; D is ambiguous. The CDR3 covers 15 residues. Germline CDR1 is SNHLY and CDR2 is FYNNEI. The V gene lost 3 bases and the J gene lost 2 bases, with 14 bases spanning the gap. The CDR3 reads CASSDSFATAYEQYF. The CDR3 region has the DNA TGTGCCAGCAGTGACTCCTTCGCCACAGCCTACGAGCAGTACTTC.

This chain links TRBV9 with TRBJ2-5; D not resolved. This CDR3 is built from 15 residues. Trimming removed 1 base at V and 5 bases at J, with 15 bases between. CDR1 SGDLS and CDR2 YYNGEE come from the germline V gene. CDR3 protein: CASSVTATSGETQYF. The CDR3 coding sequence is TGTGCCAGCAGCGTAACGGCTACTTCGGGTGAGACCCAGTACTTC.

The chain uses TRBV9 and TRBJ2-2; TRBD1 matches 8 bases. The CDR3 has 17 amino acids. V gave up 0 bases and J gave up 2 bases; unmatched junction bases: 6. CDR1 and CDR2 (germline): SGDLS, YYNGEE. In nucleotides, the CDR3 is TGTGCCAGCAGCGTAGGGGGCAGGGGGCGCAACACCGGGGAGCTGTTTTTT. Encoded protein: CASSVGGRGRNTGELFF.

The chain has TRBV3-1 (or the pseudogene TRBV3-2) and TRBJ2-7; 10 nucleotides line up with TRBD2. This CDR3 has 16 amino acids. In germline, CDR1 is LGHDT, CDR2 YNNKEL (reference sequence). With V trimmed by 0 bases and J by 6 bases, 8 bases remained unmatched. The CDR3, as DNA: TGTGCCAGCAGCCAAGAGGTCCTAGCGGGGGAAGGCGAGCAGTACTTC. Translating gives CASSQEVLAGEGEQYF.

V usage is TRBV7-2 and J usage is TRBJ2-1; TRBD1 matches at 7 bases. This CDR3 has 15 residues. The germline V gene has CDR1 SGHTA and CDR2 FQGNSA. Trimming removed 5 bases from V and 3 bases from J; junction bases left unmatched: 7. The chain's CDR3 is CASSHGTANYNEQFF. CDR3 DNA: TGTGCCAGCAGCCACGGGACAGCCAACTACAATGAGCAGTTCTTC.

This CDR3 is CASSLGGGPLQETQYF. The CDR3 bases are TGCGCCAGCAGCTTAGGCGGGGGACCGCTCCAAGAGACCCAGTACTTC. The chain employs TRBV5-1 and TRBJ2-5, with 7 bases fitting TRBD2. Losses at the gene ends were 2 bases for V and 1 base for J; bases not matched to a gene: 8. CDR1 is SGHRS and CDR2 is YFSETQ in the germline V gene. This CDR3 comprises 16 residues.

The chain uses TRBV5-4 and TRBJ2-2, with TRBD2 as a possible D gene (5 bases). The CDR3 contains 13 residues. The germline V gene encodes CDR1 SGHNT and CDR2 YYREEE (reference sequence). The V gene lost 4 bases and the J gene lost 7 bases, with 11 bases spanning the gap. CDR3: CASSSFRGGELFF. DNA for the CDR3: TGTGCCAGCAGCAGCTTCCGGGGCGGGGAGCTGTTTTTT.

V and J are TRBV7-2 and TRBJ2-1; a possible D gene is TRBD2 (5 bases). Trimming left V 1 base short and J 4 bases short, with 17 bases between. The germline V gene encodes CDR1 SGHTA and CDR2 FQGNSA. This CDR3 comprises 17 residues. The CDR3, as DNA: TGTGCCAGCAGCTTAGTGAGTAATAGCGAGATTTACAATGAGCAGTTCTTC. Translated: CASSLVSNSEIYNEQFF.

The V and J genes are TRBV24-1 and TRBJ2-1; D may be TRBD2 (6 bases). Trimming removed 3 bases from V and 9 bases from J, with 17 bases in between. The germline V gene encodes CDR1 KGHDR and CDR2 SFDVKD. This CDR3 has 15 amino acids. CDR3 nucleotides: TGTGCCACCAGTGATCCCAGCGGGCCTACAGGTGAGCAGTTCTTC. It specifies CATSDPSGPTGEQFF.

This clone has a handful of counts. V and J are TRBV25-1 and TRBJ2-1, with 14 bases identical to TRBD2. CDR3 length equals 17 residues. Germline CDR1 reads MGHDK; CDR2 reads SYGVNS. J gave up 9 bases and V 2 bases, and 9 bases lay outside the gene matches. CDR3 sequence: CASSEPTGTSGSTEQFF. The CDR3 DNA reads TGTGCCAGCAGTGAACCTACCGGGACTAGCGGGAGTACTGAGCAGTTCTTC.

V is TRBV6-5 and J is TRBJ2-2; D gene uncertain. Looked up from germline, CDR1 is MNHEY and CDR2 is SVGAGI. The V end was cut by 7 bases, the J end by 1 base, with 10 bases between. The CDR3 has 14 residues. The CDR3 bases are TGTGCCAGCAAGAACTCCCTGAACACCGGGGAGCTGTTTTTT. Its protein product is CASKNSLNTGELFF.

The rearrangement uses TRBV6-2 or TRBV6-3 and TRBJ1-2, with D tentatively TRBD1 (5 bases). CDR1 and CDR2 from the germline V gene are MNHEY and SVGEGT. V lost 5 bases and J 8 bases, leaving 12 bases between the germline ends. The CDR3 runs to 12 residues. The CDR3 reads CASSIGASGYTF. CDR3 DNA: TGTGCCAGCAGTATAGGGGCGTCCGGCTACACCTTC.

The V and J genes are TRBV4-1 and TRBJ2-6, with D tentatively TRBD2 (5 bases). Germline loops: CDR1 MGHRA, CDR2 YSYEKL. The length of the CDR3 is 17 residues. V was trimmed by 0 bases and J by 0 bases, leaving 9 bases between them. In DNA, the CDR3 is TGCGCCAGCAGCCAAGATGATGGGAGCTCTGGGGCCAACGTCCTGACTTTC. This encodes CASSQDDGSSGANVLTF.

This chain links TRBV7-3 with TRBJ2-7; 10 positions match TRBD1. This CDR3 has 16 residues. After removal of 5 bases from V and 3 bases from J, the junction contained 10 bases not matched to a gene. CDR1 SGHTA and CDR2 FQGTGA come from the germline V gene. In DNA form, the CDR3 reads TGTGCCAGCAGCCCCACCGGGACAGGGGTTTTCTACGAGCAGTACTTC. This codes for CASSPTGTGVFYEQYF.

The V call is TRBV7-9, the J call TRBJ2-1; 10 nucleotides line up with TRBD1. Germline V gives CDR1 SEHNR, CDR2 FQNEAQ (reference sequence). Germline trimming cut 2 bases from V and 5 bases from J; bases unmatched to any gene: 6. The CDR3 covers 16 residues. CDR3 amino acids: CASSLLGTGENNEQFF. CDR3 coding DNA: TGTGCCAGCAGCTTACTAGGGACAGGGGAAAACAATGAGCAGTTCTTC. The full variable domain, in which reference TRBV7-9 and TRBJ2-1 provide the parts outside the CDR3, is DTGVSQNPRHKITKRGQNVTFRCDPISEHNRLYWYRQTLGQGPEFLTYFQNEAQLEKSRLLSDRFSAERPKGSFSTLEIQRTEQGDSAMYLCASSLLGTGENNEQFFGPGTRLTVL.

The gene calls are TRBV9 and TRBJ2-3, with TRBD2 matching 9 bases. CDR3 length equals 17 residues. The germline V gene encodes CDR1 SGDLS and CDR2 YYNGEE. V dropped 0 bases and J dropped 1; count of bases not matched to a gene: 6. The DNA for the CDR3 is TGTGCCAGCAGCGTAGCCCCTGGCGGGAGGGGCACAGATACGCAGTATTTT. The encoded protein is CASSVAPGGRGTDTQYF.

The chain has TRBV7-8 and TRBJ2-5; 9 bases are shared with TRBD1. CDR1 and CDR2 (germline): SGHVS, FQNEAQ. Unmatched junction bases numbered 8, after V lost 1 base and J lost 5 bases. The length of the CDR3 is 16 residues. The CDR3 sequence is CASSLDTGGVAETQYF. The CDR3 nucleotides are TGTGCCAGCAGCTTAGATACAGGGGGCGTCGCGGAGACCCAGTACTTC.